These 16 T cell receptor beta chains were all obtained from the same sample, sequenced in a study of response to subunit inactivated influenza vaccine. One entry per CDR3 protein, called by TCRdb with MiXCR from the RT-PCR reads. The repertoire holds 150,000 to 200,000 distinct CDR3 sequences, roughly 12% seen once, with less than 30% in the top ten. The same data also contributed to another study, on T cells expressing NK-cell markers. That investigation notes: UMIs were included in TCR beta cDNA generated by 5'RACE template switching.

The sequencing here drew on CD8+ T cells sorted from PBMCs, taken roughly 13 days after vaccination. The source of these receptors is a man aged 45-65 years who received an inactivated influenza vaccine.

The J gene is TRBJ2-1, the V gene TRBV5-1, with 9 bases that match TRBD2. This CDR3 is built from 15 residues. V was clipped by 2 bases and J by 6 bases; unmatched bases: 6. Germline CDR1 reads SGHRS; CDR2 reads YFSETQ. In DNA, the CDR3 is TGCGCCAGCAGCTTCGGCGGGGGGGCCCCCAATGAGCAGTTCTTC. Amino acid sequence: CASSFGGGAPNEQFF.

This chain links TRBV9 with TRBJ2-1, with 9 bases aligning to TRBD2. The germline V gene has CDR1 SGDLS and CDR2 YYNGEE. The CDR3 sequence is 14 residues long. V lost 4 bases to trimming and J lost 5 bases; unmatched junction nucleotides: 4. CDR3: CASSPSGNDNEQFF. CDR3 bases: TGTGCCAGCAGCCCTAGCGGGAATGACAATGAGCAGTTCTTC. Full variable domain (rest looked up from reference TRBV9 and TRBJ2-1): DSGVTQTPKHLITATGQRVTLRCSPRSGDLSVYWYQQSLDQGLQFLIQYYNGEERAKGNILERFSAQQFPDLHSELNLSSLELGDSALYFCASSPSGNDNEQFFGPGTRLTVL.

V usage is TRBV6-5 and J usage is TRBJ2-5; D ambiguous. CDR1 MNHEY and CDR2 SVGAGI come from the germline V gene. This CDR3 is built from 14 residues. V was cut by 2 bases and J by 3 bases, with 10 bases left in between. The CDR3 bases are TGTGCCAGCAGTTACGTTGGCACAGAAGAGACCCAGTACTTC. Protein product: CASSYVGTEETQYF.

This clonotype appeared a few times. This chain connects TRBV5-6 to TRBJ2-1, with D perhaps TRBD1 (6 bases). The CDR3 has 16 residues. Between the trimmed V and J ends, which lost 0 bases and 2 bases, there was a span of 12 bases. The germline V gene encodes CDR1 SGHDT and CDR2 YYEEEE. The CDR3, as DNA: TGTGCCAGCAGCTTGGGTCTTGGGGGCGCCTACAATGAGCAGTTCTTC. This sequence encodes CASSLGLGGAYNEQFF.

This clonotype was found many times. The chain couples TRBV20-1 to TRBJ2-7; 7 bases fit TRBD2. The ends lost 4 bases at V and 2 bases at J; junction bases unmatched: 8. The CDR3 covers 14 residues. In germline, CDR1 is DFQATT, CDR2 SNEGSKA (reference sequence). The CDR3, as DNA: TGCAGTGCTACCCTTGGGGAGGGAGCCTACGAGCAGTACTTC. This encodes CSATLGEGAYEQYF.

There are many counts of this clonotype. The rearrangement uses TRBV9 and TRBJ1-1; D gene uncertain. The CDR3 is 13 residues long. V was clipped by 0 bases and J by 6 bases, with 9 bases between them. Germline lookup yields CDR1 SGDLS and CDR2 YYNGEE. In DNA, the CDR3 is TGTGCCAGCAGCGTAGTTCCGGGATCTGAAGCTTTCTTT. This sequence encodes CASSVVPGSEAFF. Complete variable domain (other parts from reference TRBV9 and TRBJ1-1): DSGVTQTPKHLITATGQRVTLRCSPRSGDLSVYWYQQSLDQGLQFLIQYYNGEERAKGNILERFSAQQFPDLHSELNLSSLELGDSALYFCASSVVPGSEAFFGQGTRLTVV.

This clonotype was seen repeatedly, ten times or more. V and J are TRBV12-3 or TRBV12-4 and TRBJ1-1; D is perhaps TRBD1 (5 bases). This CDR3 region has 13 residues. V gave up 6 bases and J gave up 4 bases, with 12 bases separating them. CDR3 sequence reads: CASSPAGITEAFF. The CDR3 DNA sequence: TGTGCCAGCAGCCCGGCAGGGATCACTGAAGCTTTCTTT.

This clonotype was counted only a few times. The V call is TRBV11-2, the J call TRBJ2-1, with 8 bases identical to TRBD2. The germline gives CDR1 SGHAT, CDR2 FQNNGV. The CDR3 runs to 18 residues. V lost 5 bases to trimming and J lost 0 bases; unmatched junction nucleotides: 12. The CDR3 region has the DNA TGTGCCAGCAGCCCCTGGGGGGGGCTAGCGGGCTCCTACAATGAGCAGTTCTTC. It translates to CASSPWGGLAGSYNEQFF.

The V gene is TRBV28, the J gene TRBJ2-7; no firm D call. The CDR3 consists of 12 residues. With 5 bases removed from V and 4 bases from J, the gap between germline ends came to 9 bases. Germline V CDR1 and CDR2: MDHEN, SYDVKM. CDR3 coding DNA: TGTGCCAGCAGTAGATGGGAATACGAGCAGTACTTC. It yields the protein CASSRWEYEQYF.

The CDR3 DNA follows: TGTGCCAGCAGTTCGACTAGCGGAGGCTCCTACGAGCAGTACTTC. Amino acid sequence: CASSSTSGGSYEQYF. The chain combines TRBV6-2 or TRBV6-3 with TRBJ2-7, with 9 nucleotides matching TRBD2. V lost 4 bases to trimming and J lost 0 bases; unmatched junction nucleotides: 4. CDR1 is MNHEY, CDR2 SVGEGT, per germline. The CDR3 contains 15 residues.

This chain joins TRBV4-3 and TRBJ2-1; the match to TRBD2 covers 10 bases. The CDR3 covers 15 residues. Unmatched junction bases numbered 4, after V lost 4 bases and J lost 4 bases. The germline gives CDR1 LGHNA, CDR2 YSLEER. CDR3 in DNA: TGCGCCAGCAGCCCCGGGACTAGCGCATACAATGAGCAGTTCTTC. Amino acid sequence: CASSPGTSAYNEQFF.

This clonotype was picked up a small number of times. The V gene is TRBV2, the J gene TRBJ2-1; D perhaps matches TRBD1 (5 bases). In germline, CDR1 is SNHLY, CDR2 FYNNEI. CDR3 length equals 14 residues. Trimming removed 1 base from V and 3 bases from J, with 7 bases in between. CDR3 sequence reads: CASSEGTIYNEQFF. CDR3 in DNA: TGTGCCAGCAGTGAAGGGACAATCTACAATGAGCAGTTCTTC.

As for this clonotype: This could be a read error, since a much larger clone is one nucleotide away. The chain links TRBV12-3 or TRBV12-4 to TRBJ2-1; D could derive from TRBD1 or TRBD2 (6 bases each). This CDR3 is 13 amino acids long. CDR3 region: CASSLIGGNGQFF. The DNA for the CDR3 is TGTGCCAGCAGTTTAATCGGGGGCAATGGGCAGTTCTTC.

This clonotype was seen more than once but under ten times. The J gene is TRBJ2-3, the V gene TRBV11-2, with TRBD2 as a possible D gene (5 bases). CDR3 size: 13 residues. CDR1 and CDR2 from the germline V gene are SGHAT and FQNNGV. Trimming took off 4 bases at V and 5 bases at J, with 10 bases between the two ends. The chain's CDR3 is CASSSGAGDTQYF. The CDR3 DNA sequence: TGTGCCAGCAGCTCAGGCGCGGGAGATACGCAGTATTTT.

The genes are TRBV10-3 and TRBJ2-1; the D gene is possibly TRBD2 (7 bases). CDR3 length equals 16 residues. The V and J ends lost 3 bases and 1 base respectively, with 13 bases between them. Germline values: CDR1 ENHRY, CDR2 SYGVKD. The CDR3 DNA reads TGTGCCATCAGTGAAAGGGAGGGGGTATCCTACAATGAGCAGTTCTTC. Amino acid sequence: CAISEREGVSYNEQFF.

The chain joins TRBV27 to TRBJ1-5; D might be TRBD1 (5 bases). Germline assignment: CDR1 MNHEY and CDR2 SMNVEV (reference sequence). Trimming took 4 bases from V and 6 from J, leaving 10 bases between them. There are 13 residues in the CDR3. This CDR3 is CASSSQVSQPQHF. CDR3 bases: TGTGCCAGCAGTTCACAGGTTAGTCAGCCCCAGCATTTT.